The next 27 T cell receptor beta chains were all read from a single sample in a study of shared clonotypes between healthy human individuals. As defined, naive CD8 cells were CD45RO-negative and positively selected for CCR7, with terminally differentiated effector memory CD45RA+ cells excluded. Clones were sequenced by immunoSEQ multiplex PCR, and TCRdb holds only the in-frame ones, with some missing. Altogether roughly 590,000 clones are present, 95% being singletons, with the ten largest covering approximately 0.1%. Sequencing was performed on naive CD8+ T cells sorted from blood. The source of these receptors is a woman between 25 and 40 years old in good health.

The chain links TRBV13 to TRBJ2-3; TRBD1 aligns across 7 bases. Per the germline V gene, CDR1 is PRHDT and CDR2 is FYEKMQ (reference sequence). J gave up 6 bases and V 1 base, and 4 bases lay outside the gene matches. CDR3 size: 14 residues. The CDR3 loop is CASSLETGLDTQYF. In DNA, the CDR3 is TGTGCCAGCAGCTTAGAGACAGGGTTGGATACGCAGTATTTT.

The genes are TRBV28 and TRBJ1-5; D might be TRBD1 (6 bases). The V end was cut by 10 bases, the J end by 3 bases, with 13 bases between. This CDR3 is 13 amino acids long. Germline V gives CDR1 MDHEN, CDR2 SYDVKM. The CDR3 protein is CATEGGYNQPQHF. Written as DNA, the CDR3 is TGTGCCACCGAGGGGGGTTACAATCAGCCCCAGCATTTT.

The chain uses TRBV27 and TRBJ1-2; D is undetermined. V lost 6 bases and J 2 bases, leaving 10 bases between the germline ends. The CDR3 has 13 residues. CDR1 is MNHEY and CDR2 is SMNVEV in the germline V gene (reference sequence). Here the CDR3 reads CASSLDGNYGYTF. CDR3 nucleotides: TGTGCCAGCAGCCTCGACGGAAACTATGGCTACACCTTC.

This chain links TRBV7-8 with TRBJ2-3; D is perhaps TRBD2 (6 bases). The CDR3 runs 17 residues. Germline V gene sequence: CDR1 SGHVS, CDR2 FQNEAQ. V lost 5 bases to trimming and J lost 4 bases, with 22 bases between them. The CDR3 spells CASSKKGAGTLPDTQYF. CDR3 DNA: TGTGCCAGCAGCAAAAAAGGTGCGGGGACCCTCCCAGATACGCAGTATTTT.

This chain connects TRBV7-6 to TRBJ2-7; TRBD2 matches at 7 bases. Germline trimming cut 1 base from V and 3 bases from J; bases unmatched to any gene: 6. Germline assignment: CDR1 SGHVS and CDR2 FNYEAQ. The CDR3 is made up of 15 amino acids. In DNA form, the CDR3 reads TGTGCCAGCAGCTTAGAGGCTAGCGGAGTCTACGAGCAGTACTTC. Translating it yields CASSLEASGVYEQYF.

This clone was detected only once. The rearrangement links TRBV5-1 to TRBJ1-1, with 10 bases matching TRBD1. The ends lost 0 bases at V and 4 bases at J; junction bases unmatched: 3. The CDR3 has 15 amino acids. Germline-derived CDR1 and CDR2 are SGHRS and YFSETQ. The CDR3 nucleotides read TGCGCCAGCAGCTTGGCAAGACAGGGGGCCACTGAAGCTTTCTTT. Translation: CASSLARQGATEAFF.

This chain joins TRBV2 and TRBJ1-3; D unclear. Trimming shortened V by 2 bases and J by 0 bases, and 8 bases separated the two germline ends. This CDR3 has 15 amino acids. CDR1 and CDR2 from the germline V gene are SNHLY and FYNNEI. CDR3 residues: CASSEKRFSGNTIYF. In DNA, the CDR3 is TGTGCCAGCAGTGAAAAGCGATTCTCTGGAAACACCATATATTTT.

This rearrangement joins TRBV6-5 to TRBJ1-2; no definite D call. This CDR3 comprises 13 residues. CDR1 is MNHEY and CDR2 is SVGAGI in the germline V gene. Trimming pared 6 bases from V and 8 bases from J, leaving 16 bases between. Written as DNA, the CDR3 is TGTGCCAGCAGCGAGACCCATCCGTGGGGCTACACCTTC. It yields the protein CASSETHPWGYTF.

This clone was detected once. Additional DNA sequences in this sample encode the identical CDR3. The chain is built from TRBV7-6 and TRBJ2-3, with D unresolved. CDR1 is SGHVS and CDR2 is FNYEAQ in the germline V gene. The ends were cut back, 3 bases at V and 0 bases at J, with 4 bases in the middle. The CDR3 is 13 residues long. The CDR3 is CASSFSSTDTQYF. DNA for the CDR3: TGTGCCAGCAGCTTTTCTAGCACAGATACGCAGTATTTT.

The chain has TRBV10-1 and TRBJ2-1; the D is unclear. The ends were cut back, 3 bases at V and 8 bases at J, with 14 bases in the middle. This CDR3 is built from 14 residues. CDR1 is WNHNN, CDR2 SYGVQD, per germline (reference sequence). CDR3 region: CASSDMSITHEQFF. The CDR3 nucleotides read TGCGCCAGCAGTGATATGTCTATTACCCATGAGCAGTTCTTC.

The chain couples TRBV19 to TRBJ1-2; no definite D call. The CDR3 contains 11 residues. The germline V gene encodes CDR1 LNHDA and CDR2 SQIVND (reference sequence). V was clipped by 2 bases and J by 6 bases, with 4 bases between them. The CDR3 sequence: CASSISHGYTF. The CDR3 nucleotides read TGTGCCAGTAGTATAAGCCATGGCTACACCTTC.

CDR3 sequence reads: CASSHGTSGRFTYEQYF. The CDR3 nucleotides are TGTGCCAGCAGCCACGGAACTAGCGGGAGATTTACATACGAGCAGTACTTC. The chain joins TRBV14 to TRBJ2-7; 11 bases map to TRBD2. The germline V gene has CDR1 SGHDN and CDR2 FVKESK. CDR3 size: 17 residues. With V trimmed by 3 bases and J by 4 bases, 11 bases remained unmatched.

The chain links TRBV7-9 to TRBJ1-2; maybe TRBD1 (5 bases). Germline V gives CDR1 SEHNR, CDR2 FQNEAQ (reference sequence). V was shortened by 10 bases and J by 3 bases, with 18 bases between the two germline ends. This CDR3 is built from 14 residues. The CDR3 sequence is CATPPEGTYYGYTF. In nucleotides, the CDR3 is TGTGCCACCCCGCCGGAGGGGACGTACTATGGCTACACCTTC. Based on the CDR3 plus reference TRBV7-9 and TRBJ1-2, the full variable domain is DTGVSQNPRHKITKRGQNVTFRCDPISEHNRLYWYRQTLGQGPEFLTYFQNEAQLEKSRLLSDRFSAERPKGSFSTLEIQRTEQGDSAMYLCATPPEGTYYGYTFGSGTRLTVV.

The V gene is TRBV6-1, the J gene TRBJ2-2; 9 nucleotides agree with TRBD1. The CDR3 covers 16 residues. Germline CDR1 is MNHNS and CDR2 is SASEGT. V gave up 4 bases and J gave up 6 bases; unmatched junction bases: 9. The CDR3 region has the DNA TGTGCCAGCAGTGTATTCACAGGGGGCGAGGCCGGGGAGCTGTTTTTT. Protein: CASSVFTGGEAGELFF.

The chain joins TRBV27 to TRBJ2-7; 11 bases agree with TRBD1. The CDR3 loop spans 16 amino acids. The germline V gene encodes CDR1 MNHEY and CDR2 SMNVEV (reference sequence). The J segment lost 1 base and the V segment lost 7 bases, leaving 9 bases of the junction unmatched. In nucleotides, the CDR3 is TGTGCCAGCACCGGTCTAGGGACAGGGGGATCCTACGAGCAGTACTTC. As protein: CASTGLGTGGSYEQYF.

This chain links TRBV27 with TRBJ2-2, with no clear D. The germline gives CDR1 MNHEY, CDR2 SMNVEV (reference sequence). This CDR3 has 14 amino acids. The V and J ends lost 5 bases and 0 bases respectively, with 7 bases between them. In nucleotides, the CDR3 is TGTGCCAGCAGTCCAGACGCGAACACCGGGGAGCTGTTTTTT. This codes for CASSPDANTGELFF.

This clone has just a few counts. The chain is built from TRBV27 and TRBJ1-1; D is perhaps TRBD1 (6 bases). This CDR3 is built from 15 residues. V gave up 10 bases and J gave up 0 bases, with 18 bases separating them. Germline CDR1 MNHEY, CDR2 SMNVEV (reference sequence). The CDR3 DNA reads TGTGCCACCCACAACTTGGGGGGCGTGAACACTGAAGCTTTCTTT. Protein: CATHNLGGVNTEAFF.

V usage is TRBV27 and J usage is TRBJ2-3, with 7 bases fitting TRBD2. CDR3 length: 15 amino acids. Germline CDR1 reads MNHEY; CDR2 reads SMNVEV (reference sequence). Trimming at V came to 6 bases and at J to 0 bases, leaving 6 bases not matched to a gene. CDR3 bases: TGTGCCAGCAGCCACGGGACTACCAGCACAGATACGCAGTATTTT. Amino acids: CASSHGTTSTDTQYF.

The chain has TRBV28 and TRBJ1-4; 9 nucleotides line up with TRBD1. Germline CDR1 MDHEN, CDR2 SYDVKM. The length of the CDR3 is 15 residues. V gave up 6 bases and J gave up 6 bases; unmatched junction bases: 8. The CDR3 region has the DNA TGTGCCAGCAGCCCCCCGACAGGGGGAGATGAAAAACTGTTTTTT. Amino acids: CASSPPTGGDEKLFF.

The V call is TRBV4-1, the J call TRBJ2-5; D is possibly TRBD2 (5 bases). Trimming shortened V by 0 bases and J by 1 base, and 12 bases separated the two germline ends. Germline V gene sequence: CDR1 MGHRA, CDR2 YSYEKL. The CDR3 spans 16 residues. CDR3 nucleotides: TGCGCCAGCAGCCAAGATCTCGCCAGCGGCCAAGAGACCCAGTACTTC. Encoded protein: CASSQDLASGQETQYF.

This clone has a single count. This chain connects TRBV5-8 to TRBJ2-6; D unresolved. The germline V gene has CDR1 SGHTS and CDR2 YDEGEE. V dropped 2 bases and J dropped 0 bases, with 15 bases sitting between them. The CDR3 extends over 18 amino acids. As DNA, the CDR3 is TGTGCCAGCAGCTTACCCCCGGGTCGTTACTCTGGGGCCAACGTCCTGACTTTC. Its translation is CASSLPPGRYSGANVLTF. The variable domain in full, with the rest retrieved from reference TRBV5-8 and TRBJ2-6, is EAGVTQSPTHLIKTRGQQATLRCSPISGHTSVYWYQQALGLGLQFLLWYDEGEERNRGNFPPRFSGRQFPNYSSELNVNALELEDSALYLCASSLPPGRYSGANVLTFGAGSRLTVL.

This chain links TRBV27 with TRBJ1-2; D gene unclear. This CDR3 comprises 15 residues. The germline V gene has CDR1 MNHEY and CDR2 SMNVEV (reference sequence). V lost 0 bases to trimming and J lost 6 bases, with 14 bases between them. The CDR3 DNA reads as TGTGCCAGCAGTTTATCGAAGGGAGTGTCGGATGGCTACACCTTC. This translates into CASSLSKGVSDGYTF.

The chain links TRBV27 to TRBJ2-7; 9 bases agree with TRBD1. CDR3 size: 15 residues. In germline, CDR1 is MNHEY, CDR2 SMNVEV (reference sequence). Trimming took 3 bases from V and 5 from J; bases not matched to a gene: 8. Written as DNA, the CDR3 is TGTGCCAGCAGTTTCTATACCGGGACAGGGAACGAGCAGTACTTC. It encodes CASSFYTGTGNEQYF.

V gene TRBV4-1 combines with J gene TRBJ2-3, with D perhaps TRBD1 or TRBD2 (5 bases each). Per germline, CDR1 MGHRA and CDR2 YSYEKL. V gave up 3 bases and J gave up 2 bases, with 15 bases separating them. The CDR3 length is 16 residues. The CDR3, as DNA: TGCGCCAGCAGCCACGCCCGGGACGTCTCCACAGATACGCAGTATTTT. Translating it yields CASSHARDVSTDTQYF.

The chain's CDR3 is CASSWTSGQETQYF. The CDR3 DNA is TGCGCCAGCTCTTGGACTAGCGGTCAAGAGACCCAGTACTTC. The J gene is TRBJ2-5, the V gene TRBV5-1; TRBD2 agrees at 10 bases. The germline gives CDR1 SGHRS, CDR2 YFSETQ. After removal of 7 bases from V and 2 bases from J, the junction contained 5 bases not matched to a gene. The CDR3 is 14 amino acids.

This clone is a singleton in its sample. The chain combines TRBV2 with TRBJ2-7, with 14 nucleotides matching TRBD2. After removal of 8 bases from V and 0 bases from J, the junction contained 3 bases not matched to a gene. The germline V gene encodes CDR1 SNHLY and CDR2 FYNNEI. The CDR3 has 15 amino acids. The CDR3 sequence: CASSGLAGDSYEQYF. CDR3 nucleotides: TGTGCCAGCTCGGGACTAGCGGGAGACTCCTACGAGCAGTACTTC.

This rearrangement joins TRBV28 to TRBJ2-7; 9 bases line up with TRBD1. Germline trimming cut 6 bases from V and 2 bases from J; bases unmatched to any gene: 5. The CDR3 has 14 amino acids. The V gene's germline CDR1 is MDHEN and CDR2 SYDVKM. The CDR3 loop is CASSETGGTYEQYF. The DNA of the CDR3 is TGTGCCAGCAGCGAGACAGGGGGAACCTACGAGCAGTACTTC.